This T cell receptor beta chain was recorded in a study of blood T cell repertoires in COVID-19. Profiled with immunoSEQ multiplex PCR; TCRdb holds only in-frame clones, not every one. This sample has some 410,000 clones, with around nine tenths found just once. V gave up 1 base and J gave up 4 bases, with 10 bases separating them. CDR1 is SGHTA, CDR2 FQGNSA, per germline. The CDR3 extends over 14 amino acids. The chain recombines TRBV7-2 with TRBJ1-2, with TRBD1 as a possible D gene (6 bases). The receptor was isolated from a woman in her thirties with acute COVID-19. Sequences were obtained from PBMCs or T cells enriched from blood (not recorded which). CDR3 sequence (DNA): TGTGCCAGCAGCTTAGGGACAGCCACCTATGGCTACACCTTC. As protein: CASSLGTATYGYTF.